Presented here are 16 T cell receptor beta chains from one specimen sequenced in a study of OX40 agonist ivuxolimab in advanced cancers. Assay: immunoSEQ multiplex PCR; the TCRdb copy retains only in-frame clones and omits some. The repertoire holds roughly 50,000 clones, roughly nine tenths seen once, with roughly 12% in the top ten. This specimen consisted of CD4+ or CD8+ T cells sorted from blood, obtained in a trial of the OX40 agonist ivuxolimab. The receptors here all came from an adult with an advanced solid tumor such as melanoma, head and neck, liver or kidney cancer.

The chain employs TRBV7-2 and TRBJ1-1; 8 nucleotides align to TRBD1. J gave up 1 base and V 4 bases, and 5 bases lay outside the gene matches. There are 15 residues in the CDR3. The germline V gene encodes CDR1 SGHTA and CDR2 FQGNSA. CDR3 in amino acids: CASSSGQGTNTEAFF. The CDR3 DNA reads as TGTGCCAGCAGCTCTGGACAGGGAACGAACACTGAAGCTTTCTTT.

This clone has just one count. The rearrangement joins TRBV4-2 to TRBJ1-1; TRBD1 matches at 9 bases. Trimming removed 5 bases from V and 0 bases from J; junction bases left unmatched: 7. CDR1 LGHNA and CDR2 YNFKEQ come from the germline V gene. The CDR3 sequence is 16 residues long. DNA for the CDR3: TGTGCCAGCAGCTCTACAGGGGGCGGCGTGAACACTGAAGCTTTCTTT. This sequence encodes CASSSTGGGVNTEAFF.

The genes are TRBV11-1 and TRBJ2-3; tentative D call: TRBD2 (5 bases). The V gene lost 4 bases and the J gene lost 6 bases, with 20 bases spanning the gap. There are 16 residues in the CDR3. The germline CDR1 and CDR2 sequences are SGHAT and FQDESV (reference sequence). The CDR3 nucleotides are TGTGCCAGCAGCTCTCTCTGGGGAGACCTACTCGATACGCAGTATTTT. As protein: CASSSLWGDLLDTQYF.

The rearrangement uses TRBV6-1 and TRBJ1-1; no clear D. V lost 3 bases and J lost 1, with 6 bases in between. This CDR3 is built from 13 residues. The V gene's germline CDR1 is MNHNS and CDR2 SASEGT. As DNA, the CDR3 is TGTGCCAGCAGTGACAAACAGAACACTGAAGCTTTCTTT. Protein product: CASSDKQNTEAFF.

The V call is TRBV5-4, the J call TRBJ1-6; TRBD1 matches at 7 bases. Germline V gives CDR1 SGHNT, CDR2 YYREEE (reference sequence). The CDR3 contains 16 residues. The ends lost 4 bases at V and 6 bases at J; junction bases unmatched: 10. For the CDR3, the DNA is TGTGCCAGCAGCCCTCGGCCCCAGGGGGGTAATTCACCCCTCCACTTT. Its translation is CASSPRPQGGNSPLHF.

The J gene is TRBJ2-4, the V gene TRBV9; D gene ambiguous. V lost 0 bases, J lost 0 bases, and 10 bases lay in between. Germline V lookup: CDR1 SGDLS, CDR2 YYNGEE. The CDR3 is 16 amino acids. As DNA, the CDR3 is TGTGCCAGCAGCGTAGTCGGCGCCTTAGCCAAAAACATTCAGTACTTC. Translated: CASSVVGALAKNIQYF.

The chain employs TRBV11-2 and TRBJ2-3; D remains ambiguous. Trimming took off 2 bases at V and 1 base at J, with 19 bases between the two ends. The length of the CDR3 is 18 residues. Germline V CDR1 and CDR2: SGHAT, FQNNGV. The CDR3 coding sequence is TGTGCCAGCAGCTTACGGTACCAAGGGCGCCTTGGCACAGATACGCAGTATTTT. Translated: CASSLRYQGRLGTDTQYF. Using reference TRBV11-2 and TRBJ2-3 for the parts outside the CDR3, the full variable domain is EAGVAQSPRYKIIEKRQSVAFWCNPISGHATLYWYQQILGQGPKLLIQFQNNGVVDDSQLPKDRFSAERLKGVDSTLKIQPAKLEDSAVYLCASSLRYQGRLGTDTQYFGPGTRLTVL.

The genes are TRBV6-5 and TRBJ2-7, with a weak D call TRBD2 (6 bases). There are 16 residues in the CDR3. V shed 0 bases and J shed 6 bases, with 18 bases lying between them. From germline, CDR1 is MNHEY and CDR2 SVGAGI. This CDR3 is CASSYSPGVDPSEQYF. For the CDR3, the DNA is TGTGCCAGCAGTTACTCGCCGGGAGTCGATCCCTCCGAGCAGTACTTC.

This chain joins TRBV19 and TRBJ2-5, with D hard to call. Germline CDR1 and CDR2: LNHDA and SQIVND (reference sequence). Between the trimmed V and J ends, which lost 0 bases and 3 bases, there was a span of 5 bases. The CDR3 totals 13 residues. CDR3 DNA sequence: TGTGCCAGTAGTATAGATCTAGAAGAGACCCAGTACTTC. The encoded protein is CASSIDLEETQYF. The full variable domain, with the rest looked up from reference TRBV19 and TRBJ2-5, is DGGITQSPKYLFRKEGQNVTLSCEQNLNHDAMYWYRQDPGQGLRLIYYSQIVNDFQKGDIAEGYSVSREKKESFPLTVTSAQKNPTAFYLCASSIDLEETQYFGPGTRLLVL.

The chain carries TRBV19 and TRBJ1-2, with D uncertain. Germline V gene sequence: CDR1 LNHDA, CDR2 SQIVND (reference sequence). The CDR3 totals 15 residues. The V end lost 1 base, the J end lost 5 bases, and 14 bases lay between the germline ends. CDR3 in DNA: TGTGCCAGTAGTATAGTTCTAGGATGGAAATATGGCTACACCTTC. Translating gives CASSIVLGWKYGYTF.

V and J are TRBV7-6 and TRBJ2-7; no reliable D call. The germline V and J ends were trimmed by 6 bases and 0 bases, with 21 bases remaining between them. The V gene's germline CDR1 is SGHVS and CDR2 FNYEAQ. This CDR3 spans 17 amino acids. CDR3 DNA: TGTGCCAGCAGTGCCCTTATCCCCCAGCCGGACTCCTACGAGCAGTACTTC. Its translation is CASSALIPQPDSYEQYF. Using reference TRBV7-6 and TRBJ2-7 for the parts outside the CDR3, the full variable domain is GAGVSQSPRYKVTKRGQDVALRCDPISGHVSLYWYRQALGQGPEFLTYFNYEAQQDKSGLPNDRFSAERPEGSISTLTIQRTEQRDSAMYRCASSALIPQPDSYEQYFGPGTRLTVT.

The rearrangement links TRBV5-5 to TRBJ2-2; D tentatively fits TRBD1 or TRBD2 (6 bases each). This CDR3 comprises 16 residues. With 3 bases removed from V and 7 bases from J, the gap between germline ends came to 19 bases. Germline assignment: CDR1 SGHKS and CDR2 YYEKEE (reference sequence). The CDR3 DNA reads TGTGCCAGCAGCTCGGTAATACAGGGAGGCAACGGGGAGCTGTTTTTT. Translation: CASSSVIQGGNGELFF.

This sequence joins TRBV29-1 and TRBJ2-1, with D perhaps TRBD1 or TRBD2 (5 bases each). The CDR3 covers 13 residues. Germline loops: CDR1 SQVTM, CDR2 ANQGSEA. Trimming took off 0 bases at V and 8 bases at J, with 11 bases between the two ends. The CDR3 DNA sequence: TGCAGCGTTGAAGATCGAGGGGTGGATGAGCAGTTCTTC. Its protein product is CSVEDRGVDEQFF.

The rearrangement uses TRBV28 and TRBJ1-2; 7 positions match TRBD1. This CDR3 spans 14 amino acids. V shed 5 bases, J shed 8 bases, and the junction held 11 bases outside the gene matches. Germline V gene sequence: CDR1 MDHEN, CDR2 SYDVKM. The CDR3 DNA is TGTGCCAGCAGTCAACCGACAGGGACTGGGGGCTACACCTTC. Amino acid sequence: CASSQPTGTGGYTF.

The rearrangement joins TRBV18 to TRBJ2-2; tentative D call: TRBD2 (6 bases). The CDR3 sequence is 15 residues long. Per germline, CDR1 KGHSH and CDR2 LQKENI. Trimming removed 6 bases from V and 1 base from J, with 12 bases in between. The CDR3: CASSLPGGNTGELFF. The CDR3 DNA is TGTGCCAGCTCCCTCCCCGGGGGGAACACCGGGGAGCTGTTTTTT.

The chain is built from TRBV14 and TRBJ1-1; 9 bases map to TRBD1. The junction had 8 bases not matched to a gene; V was cut back by 1 base and J by 8 bases. The germline gives CDR1 SGHDN, CDR2 FVKESK. The CDR3 extends over 15 amino acids. The CDR3 region is CASSQAYRGLSEAFF. DNA for the CDR3: TGTGCCAGCAGCCAAGCGTACAGGGGGCTGTCAGAAGCTTTCTTT.